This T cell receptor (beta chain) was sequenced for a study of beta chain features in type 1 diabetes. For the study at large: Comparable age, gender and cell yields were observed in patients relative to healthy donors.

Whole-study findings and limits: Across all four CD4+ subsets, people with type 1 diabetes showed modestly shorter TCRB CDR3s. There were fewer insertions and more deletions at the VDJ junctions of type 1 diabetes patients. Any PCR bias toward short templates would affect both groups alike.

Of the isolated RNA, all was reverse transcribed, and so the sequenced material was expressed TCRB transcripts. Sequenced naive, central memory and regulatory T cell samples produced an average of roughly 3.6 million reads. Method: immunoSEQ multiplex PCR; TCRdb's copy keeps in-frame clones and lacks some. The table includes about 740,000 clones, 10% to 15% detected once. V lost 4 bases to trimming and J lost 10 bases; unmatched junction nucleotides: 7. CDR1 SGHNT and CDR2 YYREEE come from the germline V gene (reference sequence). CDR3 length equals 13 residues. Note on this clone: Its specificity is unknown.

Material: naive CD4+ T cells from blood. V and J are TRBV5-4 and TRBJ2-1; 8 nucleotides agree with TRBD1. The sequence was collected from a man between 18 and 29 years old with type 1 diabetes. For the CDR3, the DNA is TGTGCCAGCAGCCCCTCAGGGGGCAGGGAGCAGTTCTTC. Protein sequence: CASSPSGGREQFF.